Each of the 13 T cell receptor beta chains below was sequenced from the same sample in a study of regulatory T cells in long-lasting Graves disease. Time point meaning: persistent/refractory GD, antithyroid drugs over 5 years with positive TRAb. With RNA extracted from PBMCs as input, the TCR library was made. The authors built TCR beta libraries using iRepertoire HTBI primers and Arm-PCR of CDR3 regions. TCRdb reprocessed the multiplex PCR reads with MiXCR, giving one entry per CDR3 protein. The sample has 450,000 or so distinct CDR3 sequences, around 21% seen once. Specimen: peripheral blood mononuclear cells (PBMCs), collected when the disease was refractory, from a patient treated with antithyroid drugs. The receptors derive from a female donor with Graves disease.

A word on this clonotype: This may come from a read error, since a much larger clone is one base off. The rearrangement uses TRBV5-1 and TRBJ2-7; tentative D call: TRBD2 (6 bases). There are 11 residues in the CDR3. Germline V gives CDR1 SGHRS, CDR2 YFSETQ. This chain's CDR3 is CASSWRDEQCF. CDR3 coding DNA: TGCGCCAGCAGCTGGAGGGACGAGCAGTGCTTC.

The genes are TRBV5-5 and TRBJ1-2; D unresolved. Between the trimmed V and J ends, which lost 1 base and 7 bases, there was a span of 11 bases. The V gene's germline CDR1 is SGHKS and CDR2 YYEKEE (reference sequence). The CDR3 runs 13 residues. CDR3 sequence reads: CASSLIGPGGYTF. CDR3 DNA: TGTGCCAGCAGCTTGATCGGGCCGGGTGGCTACACCTTC.

In regard to this clonotype: Just one base apart from a much larger clone, this may be a read error. CDR3 sequence: CASTTRVNRPQHF. In nucleotides, the CDR3 is TGTGCCAGCACCACCCGGGTGAATCGGCCCCAGCATTTT. The V gene is TRBV6-1, the J gene TRBJ1-5, with no clear D. The CDR3 is made up of 13 amino acids. Germline V gene sequence: CDR1 MNHNS, CDR2 SASEGT.

This clonotype was counted only a few times. This rearrangement joins TRBV28 to TRBJ2-2, with 7 bases identical to TRBD2. The CDR3 extends over 15 amino acids. The junction had 12 bases not matched to a gene; V was cut back by 7 bases and J by 7 bases. Germline V gives CDR1 MDHEN, CDR2 SYDVKM. The DNA for the CDR3 is TGTGCCAGCACCGCCGGACTAGTGGTATACGGGGAGCTGTTTTTT. Translation gives CASTAGLVVYGELFF.

This clonotype was counted at least ten times. The chain carries TRBV6-5 and TRBJ2-7; D unclear. Germline V gene sequence: CDR1 MNHEY, CDR2 SVGAGI. The CDR3 loop spans 13 amino acids. V lost 3 bases and J 0 bases, leaving 6 bases between the germline ends. The CDR3 DNA is TGTGCCAGCAGTTATGCCCCCTCCTACGAGCAGTACTTC. Amino acids: CASSYAPSYEQYF.

This clonotype was counted many times. This sequence joins TRBV27 and TRBJ1-2, with D possibly TRBD1 on 5 matching bases. CDR1 and CDR2 from the germline V gene are MNHEY and SMNVEV (reference sequence). Trimming shortened V by 4 bases and J by 6 bases, and 18 bases separated the two germline ends. The CDR3 spans 15 residues. In DNA form, the CDR3 reads TGTGCCAGCAGTTCCCATTGGGGAGGGACCGATGGCTACACCTTC. Protein product: CASSSHWGGTDGYTF.

In this sample, this clonotype turned up many times. V gene TRBV12-3 or TRBV12-4 combines with J gene TRBJ1-5; a weak D match, TRBD1 (5 bases). V lost 6 bases and J lost 2, with 20 bases in between. CDR3 length: 17 residues. The CDR3 here is CASSPPIRGEGNQPQHF. The DNA for the CDR3 is TGTGCCAGCAGCCCCCCGATTCGGGGCGAGGGCAATCAGCCCCAGCATTTT.

On this clonotype itself: Relative to the germline gene, one junction end is altered; a read error may explain this. The chain uses TRBV4-1 and TRBJ1-1; tentative D call: TRBD1 (5 bases). Germline CDR1 reads MGHRA; CDR2 reads YSYEKL. CDR3 length: 13 residues. The chain's CDR3 is CASSLRERTETFF. CDR3 nucleotides: TGCGCCAGCAGCCTCAGGGAGAGAACTGAAACTTTCTTT.

The sample holds many counts of this clonotype. In DNA form, the CDR3 reads TGTGCCAGCAGTGAAATAGGACCGACGCAGTATTTT. Its translation: CASSEIGPTQYF. The rearrangement links TRBV2 to TRBJ2-3; D not resolved. This CDR3 region has 12 residues. Germline V gene data show CDR1 as SNHLY and CDR2 as FYNNEI. V shed 2 bases and J shed 9 bases, with 9 bases lying between them.

This clonotype occurred many times. The V gene is TRBV20-1, the J gene TRBJ2-7; D remains ambiguous. Looked up from germline, CDR1 is DFQATT and CDR2 is SNEGSKA (reference sequence). The CDR3 is 13 residues long. Between the trimmed V and J ends, which lost 2 bases and 3 bases, there was a span of 11 bases. The CDR3 loop reads CSARQALYYEQYF. CDR3 sequence (DNA): TGCAGTGCTAGACAGGCTCTCTACTACGAGCAGTACTTC.

At least ten counts were recorded for this clonotype. The CDR3 sequence: CASSWDPLGTEAFF. The CDR3 coding sequence is TGTGCCAGCAGTTGGGACCCCCTGGGGACTGAAGCTTTCTTT. This chain joins TRBV12-3 or TRBV12-4 and TRBJ1-1; possibly TRBD1 for D (5 bases). The CDR3 sequence is 14 residues long. V lost 4 bases to trimming and J lost 5 bases, with 14 bases between them.

This chain joins TRBV20-1 and TRBJ2-3; TRBD2 aligns across 16 bases. V lost 5 bases to trimming and J lost 8 bases; unmatched junction nucleotides: 4. From germline, CDR1 is DFQATT and CDR2 SNEGSKA (reference sequence). This CDR3 has 14 residues. CDR3 in amino acids: CSARGLAGGTTQYF. Written as DNA, the CDR3 is TGCAGTGCTCGGGGACTAGCGGGAGGGACTACGCAGTATTTT.

Remarks on this clonotype: Since a much larger clone is just one base distant, this may be a read error. The rearrangement links TRBV6-1 to TRBJ1-5; 8 bases line up with TRBD1. Germline trimming cut 4 bases from V and 2 bases from J; bases unmatched to any gene: 4. CDR1 and CDR2 (germline): MNHNS, SASEGT. The CDR3 is made up of 15 amino acids. CDR3 residues: CASSGTGLGNQPQHF. For the CDR3, the DNA is TGTGCCAGCAGTGGGACAGGGCTTGGCAATCAGCCCCAGCATTTT.